What follows are 24 T cell receptor beta chains derived from one specimen sequenced in a study of TIL therapy for anti-PD-1-resistant metastatic lung cancer. The time point was: pre-treatment sample, taken before nivolumab and TIL therapy. The libraries were made with immunoSEQ v3. This table comes from immunoSEQ multiplex PCR, and its TCRdb copy is limited to in-frame clones, with some not included. There are tens of thousands of clones in the sample; approximately 69% occur only once, and roughly 7.2% lies in the top ten. Sequencing was performed on blood, taken at baseline. Source of these receptors: a person between 30 and 80 years old with non-small cell lung cancer.

The chain couples TRBV13 to TRBJ2-1; TRBD2 aligns across 13 bases. The CDR3 contains 17 residues. Trimming cost V 5 bases and J 6 bases; bases outside gene matches: 10. In germline, CDR1 is PRHDT, CDR2 FYEKMQ (reference sequence). CDR3 DNA sequence: TGTGCCAGCAGCAGCGAAACGGGACTAGCGGGGTTCAATGAGCAGTTCTTC. Protein sequence: CASSSETGLAGFNEQFF.

The chain's CDR3 is CASSQVASGKYEQYF. In DNA form, the CDR3 reads TGCGCCAGCAGCCAAGTGGCTAGCGGTAAATACGAGCAGTACTTC. The chain couples TRBV4-1 to TRBJ2-7; 7 bases are a match to TRBD2. This CDR3 is built from 15 residues. V shed 1 base and J 4 bases; nucleotides not matched to a gene: 7. Germline-derived CDR1 and CDR2 are MGHRA and YSYEKL.

The rearrangement joins TRBV5-4 to TRBJ1-2; D gene ambiguous. Trimming shortened V by 0 bases and J by 4 bases, and 19 bases separated the two germline ends. Germline values: CDR1 SGHNT, CDR2 YYREEE (reference sequence). There are 17 residues in the CDR3. For the CDR3, the DNA is TGTGCCAGCAGCTTGGAGGTTGGGAGAATACCGATCTATGGCTACACCTTC. Translating it yields CASSLEVGRIPIYGYTF.

The chain employs TRBV18 and TRBJ2-5, with D perhaps TRBD1 (6 bases). CDR1 KGHSH and CDR2 LQKENI come from the germline V gene. The CDR3 extends over 13 amino acids. Deletions cut 2 bases from V and 5 bases from J, with 9 bases between. CDR3 DNA: TGTGCCAGCTCACCAGGACAGAAGGAGACCCAGTACTTC. Protein product: CASSPGQKETQYF.

This chain connects TRBV5-5 to TRBJ1-2, with D perhaps matching TRBD1 (6 bases). Trimming stripped 0 bases from V and 2 bases from J, with 14 bases between. Germline assignment: CDR1 SGHKS and CDR2 YYEKEE (reference sequence). The CDR3 is made up of 16 amino acids. CDR3 region: CASSLEVGHSNYGYTF. The CDR3 region has the DNA TGTGCCAGCAGCTTGGAAGTGGGACACTCCAACTATGGCTACACCTTC.

This chain connects TRBV7-9 to TRBJ2-7; 11 bases match TRBD2. CDR3 size: 15 residues. V gave up 2 bases and J gave up 5 bases; unmatched junction bases: 5. CDR1 is SEHNR, CDR2 FQNEAQ, per germline (reference sequence). The CDR3 DNA is TGTGCCAGCAGCTTACGGCTAGCGGGAGGCCACGAGCAGTACTTC. It codes for CASSLRLAGGHEQYF.

The chain links TRBV5-1 to TRBJ1-2; D unresolved. The CDR3 length is 15 residues. Trimming took 4 bases from V and 3 from J, leaving 16 bases between them. The germline CDR1 and CDR2 sequences are SGHRS and YFSETQ. The CDR3 DNA is TGCGCCAGCAGCCATGGGGAGGGAAGACACTATGGCTACACCTTC. This encodes CASSHGEGRHYGYTF.

The rearrangement joins TRBV15 to TRBJ1-5, with D possibly TRBD1 on 5 matching bases. The V gene's germline CDR1 is LNHNV and CDR2 YYDKDF (reference sequence). The CDR3 length is 16 residues. Trimming took 5 bases from V and 3 from J, leaving 17 bases between them. The DNA for the CDR3 is TGTGCCACCAGCGGAGTTCCGGGACGTATCAATCAGCCCCAGCATTTT. Amino acids: CATSGVPGRINQPQHF.

The chain employs TRBV30 and TRBJ1-5; 7 nucleotides agree with TRBD1. Germline V gene data show CDR1 as GTSNPN and CDR2 as SVGIG (reference sequence). V lost 7 bases, J lost 5 bases, and 11 bases stayed unmatched. This CDR3 is 14 amino acids long. For the CDR3, the DNA is TGTGCCTTCTCCCGGGACAGCGGACATCAGCCCCAGCATTTT. Its protein is CAFSRDSGHQPQHF.

The V gene is TRBV11-2, the J gene TRBJ1-1; D is perhaps TRBD1 (5 bases). CDR1 is SGHAT, CDR2 FQNNGV, per germline. This CDR3 has 15 amino acids. V lost 5 bases and J lost 4, with 17 bases in between. Here the CDR3 reads CASSPRPGGGTEAFF. The DNA for the CDR3 is TGTGCCAGCAGCCCCAGGCCGGGGGGAGGCACTGAAGCTTTCTTT.

This chain links TRBV30 with TRBJ2-4; D is uncertain. This CDR3 comprises 13 residues. Germline-derived CDR1 and CDR2 are GTSNPN and SVGIG (reference sequence). V was clipped by 0 bases and J by 8 bases, with 11 bases between them. CDR3 sequence (DNA): TGTGCCTGGAGTGTAGGGTTTTCAGACATTCAGTACTTC. Translating it yields CAWSVGFSDIQYF. The whole variable domain, remainder taken from reference TRBV30 and TRBJ2-4, is SQTIHQWPATLVQPVGSPLSLECTVEGTSNPNLYWYRQAAGRGLQLLFYSVGIGQISSEVPQNLSASRPQDRQFILSSKKLLLSDSGFYLCAWSVGFSDIQYFGAGTRLSVL.

The V and J genes are TRBV4-1 and TRBJ2-3, with 13 bases identical to TRBD2. Trimming at V came to 4 bases and at J to 7 bases, leaving 8 bases not matched to a gene. The CDR3 loop spans 16 amino acids. Germline V gene lookup returns CDR1 MGHRA and CDR2 YSYEKL. The CDR3 spells CASSPRTSGRGNTQYF. Written as DNA, the CDR3 is TGCGCCAGCAGCCCTCGGACTAGCGGGAGAGGGAATACGCAGTATTTT.

The rearrangement joins TRBV5-1 to TRBJ2-3; TRBD2 aligns across 12 bases. This CDR3 is built from 17 residues. Germline CDR1 is SGHRS and CDR2 is YFSETQ. V was pared by 2 bases and J by 0 bases, with 4 bases of the junction left unmatched. In nucleotides, the CDR3 is TGCGCCAGCAGCTTTTTCGGGACTAGCGGGAGCACAGATACGCAGTATTTT. This sequence encodes CASSFFGTSGSTDTQYF.

Regarding this clone: It is unclear where the CDR3 begins or ends on the DNA, so no DNA is shown, and the CDR3 is as TCRdb lists it. The chain uses TRBV6-5 and TRBJ2-5. Germline CDR1 reads MNHEY; CDR2 reads SVGAGI. With termini counted, the CDR3 has 11 amino acids. The CDR3 sequence: CASSFLETQYF.

Notes on this clone: The junction differs from germline at one of its ends, possibly a read error. This chain connects TRBV6-1 to TRBJ2-7, with a possible D match to TRBD2 (5 bases). The CDR3 has 11 residues. CDR1 is MNHNS and CDR2 is SASEGT in the germline V gene. Written as DNA, the CDR3 is TGTGCCAGCAGTGAACTTCCTAGCTTCCACTTC. Protein sequence: CASSELPSFHF.

The chain combines TRBV2 with TRBJ1-1; D gene unclear. Germline values: CDR1 SNHLY, CDR2 FYNNEI. CDR3 length equals 14 residues. Trimming left V 5 bases short and J 2 bases short, with 12 bases between. CDR3 DNA sequence: TGTGCCAGCAGTTATTACCGGGCCAACACTGAAGCTTTCTTT. It is translated as CASSYYRANTEAFF.

This sequence joins TRBV30 and TRBJ2-3; the match to TRBD2 covers 13 bases. CDR3 length equals 16 residues. From germline, CDR1 is GTSNPN and CDR2 SVGIG (reference sequence). V shed 0 bases and J 4 bases; nucleotides not matched to a gene: 4. The CDR3 spells CAWSVLAGGPADTQYF. The DNA of the CDR3 is TGTGCCTGGAGTGTACTAGCGGGAGGGCCGGCAGATACGCAGTATTTT. Full variable domain (rest looked up from reference TRBV30 and TRBJ2-3): SQTIHQWPATLVQPVGSPLSLECTVEGTSNPNLYWYRQAAGRGLQLLFYSVGIGQISSEVPQNLSASRPQDRQFILSSKKLLLSDSGFYLCAWSVLAGGPADTQYFGPGTRLTVL.

This clone was seen a handful of times. The V call is TRBV5-4, the J call TRBJ1-2, with D perhaps TRBD1 (6 bases). The CDR3 consists of 16 residues. Trimming shortened V by 0 bases and J by 4 bases, and 16 bases separated the two germline ends. Germline V gene data show CDR1 as SGHNT and CDR2 as YYREEE (reference sequence). Here the CDR3 DNA reads TGTGCCAGCAGCTTGGACAGGGTTCGATCCTCCTATGGCTACACCTTC. It codes for CASSLDRVRSSYGYTF.

This clone was recorded many times. The chain links TRBV27 to TRBJ1-5; no clear D. From germline, CDR1 is MNHEY and CDR2 SMNVEV (reference sequence). The CDR3 length is 15 residues. V was shortened by 2 bases and J by 1 base, with 9 bases between the two germline ends. The CDR3 bases are TGTGCCAGCAGTTTAAATCCGGGAAGCAATCAGCCCCAGCATTTT. Amino acids: CASSLNPGSNQPQHF.

In this sample, this clone turned up a few times. The chain couples TRBV5-5 to TRBJ1-5; unclear D gene. The CDR3 runs 12 residues. The germline V gene encodes CDR1 SGHKS and CDR2 YYEKEE (reference sequence). CDR3 sequence: CAMAGSNQPQHF. The CDR3 DNA reads as TGTGCTATGGCAGGTAGCAATCAGCCCCAGCATTTT. The whole variable domain, remainder taken from reference TRBV5-5 and TRBJ1-5, is DAGVTQSPTHLIKTRGQQVTLRCSPISGHKSVSWYQQVLGQGPQFIFQYYEKEERGRGNFPDRFSARQFPNYSSELNVNALLLGDSALYLCAMAGSNQPQHFGDGTRLSIL.

The J gene is TRBJ2-6, the V gene TRBV4-2; possibly TRBD2 for D (6 bases). V was pared by 1 base and J by 1 base, with 8 bases between. Germline-derived CDR1 and CDR2 are LGHNA and YNFKEQ. The length of the CDR3 is 16 residues. CDR3 region: CASSQVGTSGANVLTF. The CDR3 nucleotides read TGTGCCAGCAGCCAAGTTGGGACTTCTGGGGCCAACGTCCTGACTTTC.

The rearrangement joins TRBV5-4 to TRBJ2-3; D gene unclear. Per the germline V gene, CDR1 is SGHNT and CDR2 is YYREEE (reference sequence). The V and J ends lost 0 bases and 1 base respectively, with 6 bases between them. This CDR3 is built from 14 residues. In DNA, the CDR3 is TGTGCCAGCAGCTTGGGACATGGCACAGATACGCAGTATTTT. Translated: CASSLGHGTDTQYF.

J is TRBJ2-5 and V is TRBV5-1, with D unresolved. The CDR3 loop spans 15 amino acids. Germline loops: CDR1 SGHRS, CDR2 YFSETQ. The V end lost 0 bases, the J end lost 1 base, and 10 bases lay between the germline ends. CDR3 in amino acids: CASSLGPLSQETQYF. CDR3 sequence (DNA): TGCGCCAGCAGCTTGGGGCCATTATCCCAAGAGACCCAGTACTTC.

This clone has a handful of counts. This rearrangement joins TRBV4-1 to TRBJ1-4, with D unclear. Trimming took 0 bases from V and 8 from J, leaving 13 bases between them. Germline lookup yields CDR1 MGHRA and CDR2 YSYEKL. The CDR3 is 15 amino acids. CDR3 coding DNA: TGCGCCAGCAGCCAAGATCCGGCAGGATTAGAAAAACTGTTTTTT. This encodes CASSQDPAGLEKLFF.